These 25 T cell receptor beta chains were sequenced from one sample in a study of T cells expressing NK-cell markers (dated by TCRdb to 2020 to 2021). Library creation used 5' RACE. Sequencer: Illumina HiSeq 2000. TCRdb reprocessed the raw reads; every CDR3 protein sequence is a single record, and DNA is not supplied. This sample's table lists approximately 420,000 distinct CDR3 sequences. The ten largest clonotypes hold over 8.5% of the sample. Sequenced: blood T cells: a sorted CD56 or NKG2C T cell subset, CD4+ or CD8+ T cells, or bulk PBMC T cells (not recorded which). The receptor source for this set is a woman aged 45-60 years in good health. Donor details come from another sample of the same person, matched by shared clones.

The chain recombines TRBV12-3 or TRBV12-4 with TRBJ2-2; TCRdb outputs TRBD2, but without DNA this stays unchecked. CDR3 length equals 18 residues. CDR3 in amino acids: CASSLFLASGINTGELFF.

The chain is built from TRBV12-3 or TRBV12-4 and TRBJ2-2. This CDR3 spans 14 amino acids. CDR3: CASSVAGRTGELFF.

V usage is TRBV11-2 and J usage is TRBJ2-1; TCRdb gives TRBD2 as the D gene, but with no DNA this cannot be confirmed. The length of the CDR3 is 14 residues. Germline V gene lookup returns CDR1 SGHAT and CDR2 FQNNGV. CDR3 loop: CASSLTGPYNEQFF.

The CDR3 here is CASSPTGIAYNEQFF. The chain links TRBV28 to TRBJ2-1. Germline CDR1 is MDHEN and CDR2 is SYDVKM. The CDR3 has 15 amino acids.

CDR3 residues: CASRRLAGGWLYEQYF. The rearrangement joins TRBV6-5 to TRBJ2-7; there is no DNA to check the TCRdb D call of TRBD2. The CDR3 has 16 amino acids. Germline CDR1 MNHEY, CDR2 SVGAGI.

This rearrangement joins TRBV3-1 to TRBJ2-3; TCRdb's D call of TRBD2 is untestable without DNA. Germline lookup yields CDR1 LGHDT and CDR2 YNNKEL (reference sequence). This CDR3 has 15 amino acids. This CDR3 is CASSPTLFSADTQYF.

V and J are TRBV6-5 and TRBJ2-1; TCRdb designates TRBD2, a call that cannot be tested without DNA. Germline assignment: CDR1 MNHEY and CDR2 SVGAGI. This CDR3 contains 19 residues. The CDR3 loop reads CASSDTGTSGIRLYNEQFF.

The V and J genes are TRBV15 and TRBJ2-1; TCRdb proposes TRBD2, but this gene call is untestable without DNA. The CDR3 sequence is 15 residues long. CDR1 and CDR2 (germline): LNHNV, YYDKDF (reference sequence). CDR3 residues: CATKNPGLGFDEQFF.

This CDR3 reads CASSLGLVGTDTQYF. The rearrangement joins TRBV5-1 to TRBJ2-3; TCRdb reports TRBD2, a call that lacks DNA to check it against. The CDR3 has 15 residues. The germline V gene has CDR1 SGHRS and CDR2 YFSETQ.

The CDR3 loop is CASSLGHRAVDTQAFF. The chain is built from TRBV5-1 and TRBJ1-1; TCRdb calls TRBD1, which cannot be checked without DNA. Germline V gene data show CDR1 as SGHRS and CDR2 as YFSETQ. The CDR3 contains 16 residues.

The rearrangement joins TRBV6-5 to TRBJ2-1. Germline V gives CDR1 MNHEY, CDR2 SVGAGI. This CDR3 has 12 residues. The CDR3 sequence is CASSYSGNEQFF.

The chain employs TRBV7-2 and TRBJ2-3; TCRdb reports TRBD1, a call that lacks DNA to check it against. This CDR3 has 16 residues. Germline CDR1 SGHTA, CDR2 FQGNSA. CDR3: CASSLVTGGSTDTQYF. Full variable domain (missing parts from reference TRBV7-2 and TRBJ2-3): GAGVSQSPSNKVTEKGKDVELRCDPISGHTALYWYRQSLGQGLEFLIYFQGNSAPDKSGLPSDRFSAERTGGSVSTLTIQRTQQEDSAVYLCASSLVTGGSTDTQYFGPGTRLTVL.

The chain has TRBV30 and TRBJ2-4; the D call of TRBD1 rests on TCRdb alone, since no DNA is present to check it. The germline V gene has CDR1 GTSNPN and CDR2 SVGIG (reference sequence). The CDR3 extends over 12 amino acids. CDR3 sequence reads: CAWSVGGAFQYF.

The chain joins TRBV30 to TRBJ2-3. This CDR3 contains 14 residues. CDR1 GTSNPN and CDR2 SVGIG come from the germline V gene (reference sequence). CDR3 residues: CAWTFLVATDTQYF.

The CDR3 reads CSVKYRGVDTQYF. This chain links TRBV29-1 with TRBJ2-3; the TCRdb D gene call, TRBD1, has no DNA to confirm it. This CDR3 is built from 13 residues. The V gene's germline CDR1 is SQVTM and CDR2 ANQGSEA.

J is TRBJ2-7 and V is TRBV20-1; the D call from TCRdb, TRBD1, cannot be confirmed without DNA. This CDR3 is built from 14 residues. The V gene's germline CDR1 is DFQATT and CDR2 SNEGSKA (reference sequence). CDR3 residues: CSARGGQLEYEQYF.

The chain carries TRBV12-3 or TRBV12-4 and TRBJ2-1; TCRdb gives TRBD2 as the D gene, but with no DNA this cannot be confirmed. This CDR3 comprises 14 residues. CDR3 amino acids: CASSLLGPRGEQFF.

This chain links TRBV6-5 with TRBJ1-3. The CDR3 is made up of 16 amino acids. The germline CDR1 and CDR2 sequences are MNHEY and SVGAGI. CDR3 amino acids: CASSRFTPGSGNTIYF.

This rearrangement joins TRBV15 to TRBJ2-1; TCRdb proposes TRBD2, but this gene call is untestable without DNA. Germline CDR1 LNHNV, CDR2 YYDKDF (reference sequence). The CDR3 sequence is 15 residues long. This CDR3 reads CATSRRDFTYNEQFF.

The gene calls are TRBV6-5 and TRBJ1-2; without DNA, the TCRdb call of TRBD1 cannot be checked. In germline, CDR1 is MNHEY, CDR2 SVGAGI. There are 14 residues in the CDR3. The CDR3 here is CASRTPGQSRGYTF.

V is TRBV12-3 or TRBV12-4 and J is TRBJ1-5; TCRdb proposes TRBD1, but this gene call is untestable without DNA. The CDR3 has 16 amino acids. The CDR3 here is CASSVDTGASNQPQHF.

The chain links TRBV27 to TRBJ2-6; TCRdb reports TRBD1, a call that lacks DNA to check it against. Germline V gene lookup returns CDR1 MNHEY and CDR2 SMNVEV (reference sequence). The CDR3 covers 18 residues. This CDR3 is CASGRRRDTTSGANVLTF.

The chain recombines TRBV25-1 with TRBJ2-2; TCRdb reports TRBD2, a call that lacks DNA to check it against. This CDR3 contains 16 residues. Germline CDR1 MGHDK, CDR2 SYGVNS. CDR3: CASSELGGPNTGELFF.

The chain combines TRBV13 with TRBJ2-5; TCRdb names TRBD1, which stays unverified in the absence of DNA. The CDR3 totals 16 residues. Per the germline V gene, CDR1 is PRHDT and CDR2 is FYEKMQ (reference sequence). The CDR3 sequence: CASSLVSSGYQETQYF.

The genes are TRBV7-9 and TRBJ2-1; TCRdb designates TRBD2, a call that cannot be tested without DNA. This CDR3 has 16 residues. Germline CDR1 SEHNR, CDR2 FQNEAQ (reference sequence). The CDR3 reads CASSSFLAGDINEQFF.